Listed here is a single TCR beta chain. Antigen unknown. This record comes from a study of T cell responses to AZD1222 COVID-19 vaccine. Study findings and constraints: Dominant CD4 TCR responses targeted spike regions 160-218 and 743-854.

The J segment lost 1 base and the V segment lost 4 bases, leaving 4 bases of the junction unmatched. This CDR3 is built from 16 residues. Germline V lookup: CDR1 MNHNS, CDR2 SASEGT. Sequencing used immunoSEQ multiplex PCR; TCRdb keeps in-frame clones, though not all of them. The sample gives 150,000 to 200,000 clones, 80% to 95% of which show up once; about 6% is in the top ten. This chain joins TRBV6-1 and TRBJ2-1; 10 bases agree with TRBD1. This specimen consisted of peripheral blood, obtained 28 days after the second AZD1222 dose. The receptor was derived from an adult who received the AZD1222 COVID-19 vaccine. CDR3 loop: CASSGDRGESYNEQFF. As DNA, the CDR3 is TGTGCCAGCAGTGGGGACAGGGGTGAATCCTACAATGAGCAGTTCTTC.